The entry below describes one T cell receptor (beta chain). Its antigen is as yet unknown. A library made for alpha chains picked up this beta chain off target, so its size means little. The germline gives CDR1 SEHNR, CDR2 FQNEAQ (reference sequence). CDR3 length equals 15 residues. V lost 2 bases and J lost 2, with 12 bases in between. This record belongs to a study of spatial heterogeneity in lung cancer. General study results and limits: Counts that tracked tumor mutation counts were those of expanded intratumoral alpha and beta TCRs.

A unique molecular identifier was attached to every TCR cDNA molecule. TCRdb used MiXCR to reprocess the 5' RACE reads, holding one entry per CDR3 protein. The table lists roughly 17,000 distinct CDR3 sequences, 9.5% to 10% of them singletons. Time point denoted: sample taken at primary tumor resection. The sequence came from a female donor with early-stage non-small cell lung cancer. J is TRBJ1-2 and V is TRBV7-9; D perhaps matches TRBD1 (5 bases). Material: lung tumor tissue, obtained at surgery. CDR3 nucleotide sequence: TGTGCCAGCAGCTTAAGGGGCCAGGAGAACTATGGCTACACCTTC. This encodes CASSLRGQENYGYTF.